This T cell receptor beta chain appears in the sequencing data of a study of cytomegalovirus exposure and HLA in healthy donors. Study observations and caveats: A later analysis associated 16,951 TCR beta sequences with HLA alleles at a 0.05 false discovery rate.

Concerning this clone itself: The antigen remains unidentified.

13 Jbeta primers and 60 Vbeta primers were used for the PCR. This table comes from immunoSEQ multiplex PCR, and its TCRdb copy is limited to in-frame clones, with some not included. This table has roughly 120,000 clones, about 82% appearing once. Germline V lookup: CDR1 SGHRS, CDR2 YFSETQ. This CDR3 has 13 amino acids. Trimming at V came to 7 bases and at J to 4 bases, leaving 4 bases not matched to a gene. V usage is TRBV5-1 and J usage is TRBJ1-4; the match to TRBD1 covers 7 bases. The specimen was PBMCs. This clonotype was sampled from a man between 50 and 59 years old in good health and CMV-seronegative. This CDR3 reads CASRDSLNEKLFF. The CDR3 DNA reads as TGCGCCAGCCGGGACAGCCTTAATGAAAAACTGTTTTTT.